This T cell receptor (beta chain) comes out of a study of T-cell reconstitution after alpha-beta-depleted transplantation in children. A few counts support this clonotype. Unique molecular identifiers featured in how the TCRbeta library was prepared. TCRdb processed the PCR reads anew with MiXCR; each CDR3 protein has one entry. Here the sample spans 490,000 or so distinct CDR3 sequences, under 15% being singletons. The clonotype comes from a human donor who donated a stem cell graft to a child with combined immunodeficiency. The input for sequencing was PBMCs from the stem cell graft donor, taken from the stem cell graft.

The CDR3 sequence: CASSVGTGSLQETQYF. CDR3 sequence (DNA): TGTGCCAGCAGCGTCGGGACAGGGTCGCTCCAAGAGACCCAGTACTTC. The chain employs TRBV9 and TRBJ2-5; 9 bases are a match to TRBD1. This CDR3 is 16 amino acids long. Germline V gene sequence: CDR1 SGDLS, CDR2 YYNGEE. V was clipped by 2 bases and J by 1 base; unmatched bases: 6.